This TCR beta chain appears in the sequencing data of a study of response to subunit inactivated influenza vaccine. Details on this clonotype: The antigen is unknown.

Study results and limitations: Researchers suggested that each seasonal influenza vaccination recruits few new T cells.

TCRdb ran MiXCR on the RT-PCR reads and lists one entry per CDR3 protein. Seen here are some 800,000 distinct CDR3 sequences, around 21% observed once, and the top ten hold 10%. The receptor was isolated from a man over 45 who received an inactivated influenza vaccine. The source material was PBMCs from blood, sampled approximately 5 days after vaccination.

The CDR3 loop reads CASSNPGDTGELFF. The CDR3 nucleotides are TGTGCCAGCAGTAATCCTGGGGACACCGGGGAGCTGTTTTTT. The chain couples TRBV2 to TRBJ2-2; D is unresolved. The CDR3 spans 14 residues. Trimming removed 5 bases at V and 3 bases at J, with 10 bases between. The germline V gene encodes CDR1 SNHLY and CDR2 FYNNEI. The full variable domain, in which reference TRBV2 and TRBJ2-2 provide the parts outside the CDR3, is EPEVTQTPSHQVTQMGQEVILRCVPISNHLYFYWYRQILGQKVEFLVSFYNNEISEKSEIFDDQFSVERPDGSNFTLKIRSTKLEDSAMYFCASSNPGDTGELFFGEGSRLTVL.